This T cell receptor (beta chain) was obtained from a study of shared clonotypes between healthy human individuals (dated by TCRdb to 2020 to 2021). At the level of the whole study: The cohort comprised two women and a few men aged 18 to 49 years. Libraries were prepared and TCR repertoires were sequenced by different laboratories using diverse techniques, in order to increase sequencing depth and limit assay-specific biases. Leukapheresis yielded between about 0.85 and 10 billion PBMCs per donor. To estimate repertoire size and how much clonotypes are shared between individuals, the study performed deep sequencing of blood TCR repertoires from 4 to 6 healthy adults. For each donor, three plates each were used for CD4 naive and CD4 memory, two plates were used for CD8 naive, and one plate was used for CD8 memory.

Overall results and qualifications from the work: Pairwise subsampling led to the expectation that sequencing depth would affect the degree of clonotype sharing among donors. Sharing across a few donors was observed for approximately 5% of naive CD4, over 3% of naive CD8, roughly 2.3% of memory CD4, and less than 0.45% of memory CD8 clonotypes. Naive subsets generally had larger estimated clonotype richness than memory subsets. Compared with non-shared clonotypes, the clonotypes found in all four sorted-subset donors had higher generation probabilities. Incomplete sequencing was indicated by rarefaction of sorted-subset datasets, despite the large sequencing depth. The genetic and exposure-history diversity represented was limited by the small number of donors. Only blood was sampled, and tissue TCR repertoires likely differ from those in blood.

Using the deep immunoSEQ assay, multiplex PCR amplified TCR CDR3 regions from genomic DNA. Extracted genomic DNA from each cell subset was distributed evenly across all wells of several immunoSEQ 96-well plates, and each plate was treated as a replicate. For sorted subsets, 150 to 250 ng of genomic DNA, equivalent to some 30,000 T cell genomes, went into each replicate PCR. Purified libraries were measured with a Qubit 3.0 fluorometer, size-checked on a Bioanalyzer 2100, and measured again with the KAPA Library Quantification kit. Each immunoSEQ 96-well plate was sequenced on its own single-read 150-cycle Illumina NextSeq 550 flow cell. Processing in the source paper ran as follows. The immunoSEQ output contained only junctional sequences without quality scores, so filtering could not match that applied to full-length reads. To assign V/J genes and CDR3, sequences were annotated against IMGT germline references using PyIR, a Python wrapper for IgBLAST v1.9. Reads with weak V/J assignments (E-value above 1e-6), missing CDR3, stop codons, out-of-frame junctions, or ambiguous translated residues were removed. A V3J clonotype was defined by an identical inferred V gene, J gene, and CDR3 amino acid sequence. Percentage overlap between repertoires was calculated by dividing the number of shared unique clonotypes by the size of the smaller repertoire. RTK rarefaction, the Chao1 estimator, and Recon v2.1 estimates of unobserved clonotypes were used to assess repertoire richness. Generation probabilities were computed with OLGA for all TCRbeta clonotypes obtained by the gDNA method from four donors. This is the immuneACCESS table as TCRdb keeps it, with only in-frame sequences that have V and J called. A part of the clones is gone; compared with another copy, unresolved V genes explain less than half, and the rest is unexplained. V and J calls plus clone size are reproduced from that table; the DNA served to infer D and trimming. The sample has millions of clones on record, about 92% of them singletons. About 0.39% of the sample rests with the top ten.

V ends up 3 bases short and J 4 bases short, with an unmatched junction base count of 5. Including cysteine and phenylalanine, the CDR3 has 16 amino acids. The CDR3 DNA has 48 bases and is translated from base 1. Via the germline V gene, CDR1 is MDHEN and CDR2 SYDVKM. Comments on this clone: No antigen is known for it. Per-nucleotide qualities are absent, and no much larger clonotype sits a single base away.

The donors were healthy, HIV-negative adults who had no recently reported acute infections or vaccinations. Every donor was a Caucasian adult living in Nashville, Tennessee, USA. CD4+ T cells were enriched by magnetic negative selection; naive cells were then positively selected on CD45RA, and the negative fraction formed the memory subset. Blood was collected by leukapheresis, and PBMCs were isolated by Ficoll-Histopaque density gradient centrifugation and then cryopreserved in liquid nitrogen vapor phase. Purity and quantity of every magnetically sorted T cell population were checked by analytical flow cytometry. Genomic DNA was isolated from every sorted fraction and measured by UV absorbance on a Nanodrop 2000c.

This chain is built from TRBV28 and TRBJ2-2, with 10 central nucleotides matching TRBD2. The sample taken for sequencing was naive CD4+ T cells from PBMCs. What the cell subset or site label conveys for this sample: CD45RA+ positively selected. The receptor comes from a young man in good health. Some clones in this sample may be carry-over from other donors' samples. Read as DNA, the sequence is TGTGCCAGCAGTTTCAGCGGGAGGGCCGGCACCGGGGAGCTGTTTTTT. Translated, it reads CASSFSGRAGTGELFF.